The clone carrying this T cell receptor beta chain was seen a handful of times. Its matching antigen is unknown. V trimming: 3 bases; J trimming: 9 bases; junction bases outside the gene matches: 12. The CDR3 has 16 amino acids. Germline assignment: CDR1 SGDLS and CDR2 YYNGEE. The entry originates in a study of T cell responses to AZD1222 COVID-19 vaccine. Produced via immunoSEQ multiplex PCR; TCRdb's table is partial and in-frame only. The repertoire holds about 120,000 clones, with roughly 91% as singletons. Whole-study results and caveats: Two doses of AZD1222 preceded a rise in Spike-specific TCR breadth and depth.

The chain couples TRBV9 to TRBJ1-6; 7 positions match TRBD1. Sequenced here: peripheral blood, sampled 28 days after the second AZD1222 dose. The TCR sequence derives from an adult who received the AZD1222 COVID-19 vaccine. The CDR3 nucleotides are TGTGCCAGCAGCGACATGCGACAGGGTGAGGGTTCACCCCTCCACTTT. Its protein product is CASSDMRQGEGSPLHF. The variable domain in full, completed from reference TRBV9 and TRBJ1-6, reads DSGVTQTPKHLITATGQRVTLRCSPRSGDLSVYWYQQSLDQGLQFLIQYYNGEERAKGNILERFSAQQFPDLHSELNLSSLELGDSALYFCASSDMRQGEGSPLHFGNGTRLTVT.